The 16 T cell receptor beta chains in this list originate from one sample, sequenced in a study of graft-versus-host responses after intestinal transplantation. The data were produced by immunoSEQ multiplex PCR, yet TCRdb's version contains in-frame clones alone and is incomplete. The repertoire holds tens of thousands of clones, with approximately 93% as singletons. The sample in question was PBMCs, obtained 156 days after intestinal transplant. These receptors were obtained from a human patient who received an intestinal transplant, so some T cells may come from the graft donor.

The gene calls are TRBV5-1 and TRBJ1-2; D gene ambiguous. The CDR3 contains 14 residues. Deletions cut 2 bases from V and 4 bases from J, with 12 bases between. Germline loops: CDR1 SGHRS, CDR2 YFSETQ. CDR3 coding DNA: TGCGCCAGCAGCTTTTTCAGGTTCAGCTATGGCTACACCTTC. Protein product: CASSFFRFSYGYTF.

The chain employs TRBV6-5 and TRBJ1-1; 11 bases are shared with TRBD1. V trimming: 6 bases; J trimming: 0 bases; junction bases outside the gene matches: 3. This CDR3 is 15 amino acids long. Germline V gene data show CDR1 as MNHEY and CDR2 as SVGAGI. CDR3 region: CASSGTGGLNTEAFF. The CDR3 coding sequence is TGTGCCAGCAGCGGGACAGGGGGGTTGAACACTGAAGCTTTCTTT.

This clone appeared a single time. The V gene is TRBV6-9, the J gene TRBJ1-4, with D unclear. This CDR3 contains 11 residues. V was pared by 3 bases and J by 7 bases, with 3 bases between. Germline assignment: CDR1 MNHGY and CDR2 SVAAGI. CDR3 DNA sequence: TGTGCCAGCAGTTACGGTGAAAAACTGTTTTTT. This codes for CASSYGEKLFF.

The chain couples TRBV5-1 to TRBJ2-6; D uncertain. CDR3 length equals 16 residues. Germline V gene sequence: CDR1 SGHRS, CDR2 YFSETQ. V was cut by 4 bases and J by 0 bases, with 11 bases left in between. CDR3 DNA sequence: TGCGCCAGCAGCGTCGGACCGAGCTCTGGGGCCAACGTCCTGACTTTC. It encodes CASSVGPSSGANVLTF.

The chain joins TRBV11-2 to TRBJ2-3; 7 nucleotides align to TRBD2. Losses at the gene ends were 3 bases for V and 2 bases for J; bases not matched to a gene: 2. This CDR3 is built from 14 residues. Germline V gene lookup returns CDR1 SGHAT and CDR2 FQNNGV. The CDR3 DNA follows: TGTGCCAGCAGCTTCGGGGGGATCACAGATACGCAGTATTTT. Translation: CASSFGGITDTQYF.

The chain couples TRBV30 to TRBJ2-1; TRBD2 agrees at 10 bases. CDR1 GTSNPN and CDR2 SVGIG come from the germline V gene (reference sequence). This CDR3 contains 13 residues. The V gene end was trimmed by 7 bases and the J gene end by 7 bases; junction bases not matched to a gene: 7. The CDR3 is CASAGGHYNEQFF. The CDR3 bases are TGTGCCTCAGCGGGGGGGCACTATAATGAGCAGTTCTTC.

The chain joins TRBV4-3 to TRBJ2-1; D remains ambiguous. There are 14 residues in the CDR3. Germline lookup yields CDR1 LGHNA and CDR2 YSLEER. Trimming removed 3 bases from V and 9 bases from J, with 15 bases in between. In nucleotides, the CDR3 is TGCGCCAGCAGCCATGGGGATCTAGGAGCTGAGCAGTTCTTC. Residues: CASSHGDLGAEQFF.

The chain uses TRBV10-3 and TRBJ1-1; possibly TRBD1 for D (6 bases). Trimming cost V 5 bases and J 3 bases, with 13 bases left between them. The CDR3 runs 14 residues. In germline, CDR1 is ENHRY, CDR2 SYGVKD. CDR3 region: CAISLGGLDTEAFF. The CDR3 nucleotides are TGTGCCATCAGTTTAGGGGGTTTGGACACTGAAGCTTTCTTT.

The chain employs TRBV11-2 and TRBJ1-2, with 9 positions matching TRBD1. The CDR3 consists of 14 residues. Germline-derived CDR1 and CDR2 are SGHAT and FQNNGV. Trimming removed 5 bases from V and 4 bases from J; junction bases left unmatched: 5. The CDR3 DNA follows: TGTGCCAGCAGCCCCGGGACAGGGTTCTATGGCTACACCTTC. It is translated as CASSPGTGFYGYTF.

This clone has a single count. This sequence joins TRBV10-3 and TRBJ1-5; D remains unclear. This CDR3 comprises 14 residues. V was pared by 5 bases and J by 3 bases, with 11 bases between. Germline V gives CDR1 ENHRY, CDR2 SYGVKD. CDR3 sequence: CAISHGPINQPQHF. CDR3 sequence (DNA): TGTGCCATCAGTCATGGGCCGATCAATCAGCCCCAGCATTTT.

The CDR3 DNA follows: TGTGCCAGCAGCCGTGGGGGGCTTATCAATGAGCAGTTCTTC. It is translated as CASSRGGLINEQFF. The gene calls are TRBV5-8 and TRBJ2-1; D might be TRBD1 or TRBD2, each matching 6 bases. V lost 4 bases and J 6 bases, leaving 14 bases between the germline ends. This CDR3 is built from 14 residues. Looked up from germline, CDR1 is SGHTS and CDR2 is YDEGEE.

This chain uses TRBV7-2 with TRBJ2-7; D perhaps matches TRBD1 (6 bases). The CDR3 sequence is 16 residues long. Germline loops: CDR1 SGHTA, CDR2 FQGNSA. V lost 0 bases and J lost 4, with 16 bases in between. CDR3 sequence: CASSLARTGNGYEQYF. The CDR3 DNA sequence: TGTGCCAGCAGCTTAGCGCGCACAGGGAATGGGTACGAGCAGTACTTC.

The chain has TRBV2 and TRBJ1-6; D might be TRBD1 (5 bases). This CDR3 comprises 14 residues. Trimming took 6 bases from V and 7 from J, leaving 13 bases between them. Germline CDR1 reads SNHLY; CDR2 reads FYNNEI. The CDR3 region has the DNA TGTGCCAGCAGGCCGGGACGGACAAATTCACCCCTCCACTTT. It yields the protein CASRPGRTNSPLHF. Looking up the rest from reference TRBV2 and TRBJ1-6 gives the full variable domain: EPEVTQTPSHQVTQMGQEVILRCVPISNHLYFYWYRQILGQKVEFLVSFYNNEISEKSEIFDDQFSVERPDGSNFTLKIRSTKLEDSAMYFCASRPGRTNSPLHFGNGTRLTVT.

This sequence joins TRBV9 and TRBJ2-7, with D unresolved. CDR1 and CDR2 (germline): SGDLS, YYNGEE. The CDR3 is 13 residues long. V was pared by 3 bases and J by 4 bases, with 11 bases between. CDR3 loop: CASSGTDRYEQYF. In DNA, the CDR3 is TGTGCCAGCAGCGGAACGGATAGATACGAGCAGTACTTC.

This chain uses TRBV27 with TRBJ2-4; 9 nucleotides align to TRBD2. Per germline, CDR1 MNHEY and CDR2 SMNVEV (reference sequence). V was clipped by 6 bases and J by 0 bases; unmatched bases: 6. The CDR3 runs 16 residues. This CDR3 is CASSRLAEVAKNIQYF. The CDR3 DNA reads TGTGCCAGCAGCAGACTAGCGGAAGTAGCCAAAAACATTCAGTACTTC.

The V and J genes are TRBV27 and TRBJ1-2, with D possibly being TRBD1 (5 bases). V shed 5 bases and J shed 8 bases, with 21 bases lying between them. Germline CDR1 reads MNHEY; CDR2 reads SMNVEV (reference sequence). This CDR3 has 15 amino acids. The CDR3 sequence is CASSRDAGARSGYTF. For the CDR3, the DNA is TGTGCCAGCAGTCGAGACGCCGGGGCGCGAAGCGGCTACACCTTC.